This T cell receptor beta chain was documented in a study of blood T cells in healthy people across ages. Total RNA was extracted at no less than 5.5 micrograms per sample. This clonotype has a count of ten or more. The germline V gene encodes CDR1 LGHDT and CDR2 YNNKEL (reference sequence). The V and J ends lost 6 bases and 9 bases, in that order; junction bases with no gene match: 5. The CDR3 has 13 amino acids. A sample-barcoded 5' primer and a J-beta primer mix were used in a second PCR of about 7 to 12 cycles. From the 5' RACE reads, TCRdb called clonotypes with MiXCR, one entry per CDR3 protein. The repertoire holds over 600,000 distinct CDR3 sequences, with 21% as singletons.

The chain joins TRBV3-1 to TRBJ2-1, with 10 bases lining up with TRBD2. This sequence originates from a man between 65 and 85 years old in good health. Sequencing was performed on blood. DNA for the CDR3: TGTGCCAGCAGTCGTACTAGCGGGGCTGAGCAGTTCTTC. Translation: CASSRTSGAEQFF.